This TCR beta chain is from a study of PD-L1 blockade in urothelial cancer. Described time point: peripheral blood 6 weeks after treatment start. Deletions cut 6 bases from V and 0 bases from J, with 18 bases between. CDR1 is MDHEN and CDR2 is SYDVKM in the germline V gene. CDR3 length equals 17 residues. Sequencing was performed with immunoSEQ multiplex PCR; in TCRdb, only in-frame clones are kept and a portion is missing. Of fewer than 50,000 clones in the sample, about 90% were seen once. The receptor comes from an older man with urothelial cancer. This sample comprised PBMCs, obtained around atezolizumab (anti-PD-L1) treatment. The V and J genes are TRBV28 and TRBJ2-1; possibly TRBD2 for D (5 bases). DNA for the CDR3: TGTGCCAGCAGCGAACTAAGCGTTGGACTCTCCTACAATGAGCAGTTCTTC. It specifies CASSELSVGLSYNEQFF.